These T cell receptor beta chains were read from a single sample in a study of T cell repertoires in cytomegalovirus infection. TCRdb independently ran MiXCR on the reads; one entry per CDR3 protein. Among 640,000 or so distinct CDR3 sequences listed, around a third were seen once. Antigens of these TCRs are unknown. Sequencing used cultured PBMCs, obtained from culture after CMV antigen stimulation. These receptors were taken from a human donor in good health (CMV status not recorded). Some clones in this sample may be carry-over from other donors' samples. The CDR3 runs from the conserved cysteine through the conserved F or W. D genes are given only for firm matches. Some rows have no size entry. The others give once, few or many, or a class for an expanded clone.

abundance: .
j_gene: TRBJ2-1
v_gene: TRBV20-1
d_gene: .
CDR3aa: CSAAWPLPYNEQFF
CDR3nt: TGCAGTGCCGCTTGGCCGTTGCCTTACAATGAGCAGTTCTTC

abundance: .
j_gene: TRBJ2-5
v_gene: TRBV2
d_gene: .
CDR3aa: CASGGGGGQETQYF
CDR3nt: TGTGCCAGCGGAGGGGGAGGGGGCCAAGAGACCCAGTACTTC

abundance: .
j_gene: TRBJ1-1
v_gene: TRBV7-8
d_gene: .
CDR3aa: CASSAGRTTNLGTEAFF
CDR3nt: TGTGCCAGCAGCGCCGGGCGGACGACGAATCTGGGCACTGAAGCTTTCTTT

abundance: .
j_gene: TRBJ2-7
v_gene: TRBV20-1
d_gene: .
CDR3aa: CSAPRPSSYEQYF
CDR3nt: TGCAGTGCCCCTAGGCCAAGCTCCTACGAGCAGTACTTC

abundance: many
j_gene: TRBJ1-1
v_gene: TRBV7-2
d_gene: .
CDR3aa: CASSLNTGGDTEAFF
CDR3nt: TGTGCCAGCAGCTTAAACACTGGGGGGGACACTGAAGCTTTCTTT

abundance: .
j_gene: TRBJ1-1
v_gene: TRBV19
d_gene: .
CDR3aa: CASTHGRRGAPEAFF
CDR3nt: TGTGCCAGTACTCATGGCAGGCGGGGGGCGCCTGAAGCTTTCTTT

abundance: once
j_gene: TRBJ1-2
v_gene: TRBV4-1
d_gene: TRBD1
CDR3aa: CASSRLDRADYGYTF
CDR3nt: TGCGCCAGCAGCCGCTTGGACAGGGCGGACTATGGCTACACCTTC

abundance: .
j_gene: TRBJ2-1
v_gene: TRBV7-9
d_gene: .
CDR3aa: CASSMGRNLDNEQFF
CDR3nt: TGTGCCAGCAGCATGGGGCGGAACCTCGACAATGAGCAGTTCTTC

abundance: .
j_gene: TRBJ2-7
v_gene: TRBV20-1
d_gene: TRBD1
CDR3aa: CSAVLPWPGGTYEQYF
CDR3nt: TGCAGTGCTGTTCTGCCGTGGCCAGGGGGTACCTACGAGCAGTACTTC

abundance: many
j_gene: TRBJ1-2
v_gene: TRBV7-8
d_gene: .
CDR3aa: CASSLARGAEGYTF
CDR3nt: TGTGCCAGCAGCTTAGCTCGGGGGGCTGAAGGCTACACCTTC

abundance: many
j_gene: TRBJ2-7
v_gene: TRBV7-2
d_gene: TRBD1
CDR3aa: CASSMTGTGPYEQYF
CDR3nt: TGTGCCAGCAGCATGACCGGGACAGGACCCTACGAGCAGTACTTC

abundance: few
j_gene: TRBJ2-7
v_gene: TRBV7-2
d_gene: TRBD2
CDR3aa: CASSGGLAANEQYF
CDR3nt: TGTGCCAGCAGTGGAGGACTAGCGGCTAACGAGCAGTACTTC

abundance: many
j_gene: TRBJ2-1
v_gene: TRBV6-2/TRBV6-3
d_gene: .
CDR3aa: CASRPTGGSSYNEQFF
CDR3nt: TGTGCCAGCAGGCCAACCGGGGGAAGCTCCTACAATGAGCAGTTCTTC

abundance: few
j_gene: TRBJ2-1
v_gene: TRBV6-2/TRBV6-3
d_gene: .
CDR3aa: CASSSGPGEFF
CDR3nt: TGTGCCAGCAGTTCGGGACCGGGGGAGTTCTTC

abundance: .
j_gene: TRBJ1-1
v_gene: TRBV6-1
d_gene: .
CDR3aa: CASVRQGGNTEAFF
CDR3nt: TGTGCCAGCGTTCGTCAGGGTGGGAACACTGAAGCTTTCTTT

abundance: .
j_gene: TRBJ1-5
v_gene: TRBV15
d_gene: .
CDR3aa: CATSRAGGQPQHF
CDR3nt: TGTGCCACCAGCAGAGCGGGAGGGCAGCCCCAGCATTTT

abundance: few
j_gene: TRBJ1-3
v_gene: TRBV7-2
d_gene: .
CDR3aa: CASSSSNSGNTIYF
CDR3nt: TGTGCCAGCAGCTCCAGTAACTCTGGAAACACCATATATTTT

abundance: few
j_gene: TRBJ2-7
v_gene: TRBV6-1
d_gene: .
CDR3aa: CASSTLVGGFHEQYF
CDR3nt: TGTGCCAGCAGTACTTTGGTGGGGGGATTCCACGAGCAGTACTTC

abundance: few
j_gene: TRBJ2-1
v_gene: TRBV5-1
d_gene: TRBD2
CDR3aa: CASSFQTSGTYNEQFF
CDR3nt: TGCGCCAGCAGCTTCCAGACTAGCGGGACTTATAATGAGCAGTTCTTC

abundance: .
j_gene: TRBJ1-1
v_gene: TRBV5-1
d_gene: TRBD1
CDR3aa: CASSMDRSRTEAFF
CDR3nt: TGCGCCAGCAGCATGGACAGGAGCCGCACTGAAGCTTTCTTT

abundance: .
j_gene: TRBJ2-5
v_gene: TRBV2
d_gene: .
CDR3aa: CASTGGRRETQYF
CDR3nt: TGTGCCAGCACCGGGGGGCGCCGGGAGACCCAGTACTTC

abundance: .
j_gene: TRBJ1-6
v_gene: TRBV20-1
d_gene: TRBD1
CDR3aa: CSARDRENSPLHF
CDR3nt: TGCAGTGCTCGGGACAGGGAAAATTCACCCCTCCACTTT